This passage covers 18 T cell receptor beta chains from one sample sequenced in a study of blood T cell repertoires in COVID-19. Profiled with immunoSEQ multiplex PCR; TCRdb holds only in-frame clones, not every one. The sample comprises 250,000 or so clones, 90% of which are singletons, and around 2.3% rests with the top ten. The sequenced sample was peripheral blood. Receptor source: an older woman with COVID-19, enrolled during active disease.

The J gene is TRBJ1-6, the V gene TRBV4-1; TRBD1 is a possible D gene (5 bases). The germline V gene has CDR1 MGHRA and CDR2 YSYEKL. Between the trimmed V and J ends, which lost 1 base and 6 bases, there was a span of 10 bases. The CDR3 is 15 residues long. CDR3 amino acids: CASSQVGGINSPLHF. In DNA, the CDR3 is TGCGCCAGCAGCCAAGTCGGGGGTATTAATTCACCCCTCCACTTT.

This clone appeared once. The chain couples TRBV4-3 to TRBJ1-4; D is perhaps TRBD1 (5 bases). This CDR3 has 14 amino acids. Germline assignment: CDR1 LGHNA and CDR2 YSLEER. V was trimmed by 4 bases and J by 6 bases, leaving 12 bases between them. The chain's CDR3 is CASSPRTGDEKLFF. The CDR3 DNA reads TGCGCCAGCAGCCCCCGGACGGGGGATGAAAAACTGTTTTTT.

The chain employs TRBV7-9 and TRBJ2-7; D perhaps matches TRBD2 (5 bases). Germline CDR1 SEHNR, CDR2 FQNEAQ (reference sequence). Trimming took off 5 bases at V and 4 bases at J, with 9 bases between the two ends. The length of the CDR3 is 12 residues. The CDR3 bases are TGTGCCAGCAGCCCCGAGGGTTACGAGCAGTACTTC. It translates to CASSPEGYEQYF.

This rearrangement joins TRBV4-3 to TRBJ1-1, with D possibly TRBD1 on 6 matching bases. CDR1 LGHNA and CDR2 YSLEER come from the germline V gene. With 3 bases removed from V and 6 bases from J, the gap between germline ends came to 11 bases. The CDR3 is 13 amino acids. CDR3 nucleotides: TGCGCCAGCAGCCACAGGGGAGGGCCTGAAGCTTTCTTT. This translates into CASSHRGGPEAFF.

This clone appeared once. J is TRBJ2-5 and V is TRBV6-5; TRBD2 might be the D (7 bases). This CDR3 has 14 residues. Germline V CDR1 and CDR2: MNHEY, SVGAGI. Trimming removed 5 bases from V and 4 bases from J, with 14 bases in between. CDR3 loop: CASSTGGPGETQYF. DNA of the CDR3: TGTGCCAGCAGTACGGGGGGCCCAGGAGAGACCCAGTACTTC.

This chain connects TRBV7-2 to TRBJ1-5, with D possibly being TRBD1 (5 bases). In germline, CDR1 is SGHTA, CDR2 FQGNSA. The CDR3 length is 13 residues. Between the trimmed V and J ends, which lost 2 bases and 11 bases, there was a span of 13 bases. The CDR3 DNA reads TGTGCCAGCAGCTTAACGCAGGAACAGGCCCAGCATTTT. Residues: CASSLTQEQAQHF.

The gene calls are TRBV6-2 or TRBV6-3 and TRBJ1-1, with 9 bases fitting TRBD1. Germline CDR1 and CDR2: MNHEY and SVGEGT. This CDR3 spans 15 amino acids. Trimming removed 3 bases from V and 5 bases from J; junction bases left unmatched: 7. CDR3 region: CASSYMGQGRTEAFF. The CDR3, as DNA: TGTGCCAGCAGTTATATGGGACAGGGAAGGACTGAAGCTTTCTTT.

In the case of this clone: At one of its ends the junction is not consistent with the germline gene, which may arise from a read error. The genes are TRBV7-7 and TRBJ2-6; D is ambiguous. The germline V gene has CDR1 SSHAT and CDR2 FNYEAQ (reference sequence). This CDR3 region has 16 residues. In DNA, the CDR3 is TGTGCTAGCAGCCCCCTAAGAGGCTCTGGGGCCAACGTCCTGACTTTC. Translation gives CASSPLRGSGANVLTF. The entire variable domain, with the rest obtained from reference TRBV7-7 and TRBJ2-6, is as follows: GAGVSQSPRYKVTKRGQDVTLRCDPISSHATLYWYQQALGQGPEFLTYFNYEAQPDKSGLPSDRFSAERPEGSISTLTIQRTEQRDSAMYRCASSPLRGSGANVLTFGAGSRLTVL.

This chain connects TRBV29-1 to TRBJ2-3; 12 bases fit TRBD2. J lost 0 bases, V lost 6 bases, and 4 bases had no gene match. The germline CDR1 and CDR2 sequences are SQVTM and ANQGSEA. The CDR3 is 15 amino acids. CDR3 sequence reads: CSVTSGGDSTDTQYF. CDR3 bases: TGCAGCGTGACTAGCGGGGGTGACAGCACAGATACGCAGTATTTT.

J is TRBJ2-1 and V is TRBV3-1 (or the pseudogene TRBV3-2), with TRBD1 matching over 7 bases. The V gene end was trimmed by 4 bases and the J gene end by 3 bases; junction bases not matched to a gene: 18. The CDR3 is 19 residues long. Germline values: CDR1 LGHDT, CDR2 YNNKEL (reference sequence). CDR3 bases: TGTGCCAGCAGCCGGGGGACAGTGCACGGGCAGGCACACTACAATGAGCAGTTCTTC. Protein sequence: CASSRGTVHGQAHYNEQFF.

The chain carries TRBV14 and TRBJ1-2; D perhaps matches TRBD1 (6 bases). The CDR3 spans 13 residues. CDR1 is SGHDN, CDR2 FVKESK, per germline. V was pared by 4 bases and J by 3 bases, with 9 bases between. DNA of the CDR3: TGTGCCAGCAGCCTACAGGGAGACTATGGCTACACCTTC. Amino acid sequence: CASSLQGDYGYTF.

This CDR3 is CASSHGLPRPQHF. CDR3 coding DNA: TGTGCCAGCAGCCATGGACTCCCGCGGCCCCAGCATTTT. The chain links TRBV5-8 to TRBJ1-5; D gene uncertain. The CDR3 runs 13 residues. Trimming shortened V by 4 bases and J by 9 bases, and 14 bases separated the two germline ends. Germline CDR1 is SGHTS and CDR2 is YDEGEE.

The genes are TRBV5-4 and TRBJ1-6, with 9 positions matching TRBD1. The CDR3 totals 15 residues. Germline V gene lookup returns CDR1 SGHNT and CDR2 YYREEE (reference sequence). The trim removed 5 bases at V and 5 bases at J, leaving 5 bases unmatched. The DNA of the CDR3 is TGTGCCAGCAGTTGGGGACAGGGTGATAATTCACCCCTCCACTTT. As protein: CASSWGQGDNSPLHF. Full variable domain (rest looked up from reference TRBV5-4 and TRBJ1-6): ETGVTQSPTHLIKTRGQQVTLRCSSQSGHNTVSWYQQALGQGPQFIFQYYREEENGRGNFPPRFSGLQFPNYSSELNVNALELDDSALYLCASSWGQGDNSPLHFGNGTRLTVT.

The rearrangement joins TRBV7-9 to TRBJ2-5, with 11 bases lining up with TRBD2. With V trimmed by 5 bases and J by 4 bases, 9 bases remained unmatched. Germline CDR1 reads SEHNR; CDR2 reads FQNEAQ (reference sequence). This CDR3 has 16 amino acids. CDR3 DNA: TGTGCCAGCAGCCCGAGGACTAGCGGGCTAGGAGAGACCCAGTACTTC. This codes for CASSPRTSGLGETQYF.

The rearrangement links TRBV2 to TRBJ2-4, with TRBD2 matching over 11 bases. The germline V gene encodes CDR1 SNHLY and CDR2 FYNNEI. The CDR3 contains 16 residues. V lost 5 bases, J lost 8 bases, and 11 bases stayed unmatched. CDR3 sequence reads: CASSTWLAGGRDIQYF. The CDR3 DNA reads TGTGCCAGCAGTACTTGGCTAGCGGGGGGCCGGGACATTCAGTACTTC.

The rearrangement joins TRBV11-2 to TRBJ1-6; the D is unclear. V was trimmed by 0 bases and J by 8 bases, leaving 5 bases between them. Germline V lookup: CDR1 SGHAT, CDR2 FQNNGV. CDR3 length equals 13 residues. DNA of the CDR3: TGTGCCAGCAGCTTAGAGAGGGATTCACCCCTCCACTTT. Encoded protein: CASSLERDSPLHF.

With regard to this clone: A read error may account for a junction end that differs from germline. The chain links TRBV4-1 to TRBJ1-1, with TRBD1 matching over 8 bases. The germline CDR1 and CDR2 sequences are MGHRA and YSYEKL. The CDR3 has 14 residues. CDR3 protein: CASTQGTGGAEAFF. The CDR3, as DNA: TGCGCCAGCACCCAAGGGACAGGCGGGGCTGAAGCTTTCTTT.

About this clone itself: This sample includes further DNA sequences coding for the same CDR3. The V call is TRBV29-1, the J call TRBJ2-3; D possibly corresponds to TRBD1 (7 bases). Trimming left V 1 base short and J 3 bases short, with 11 bases between. CDR3 length equals 14 residues. From germline, CDR1 is SQVTM and CDR2 ANQGSEA. The CDR3 loop is CSVEGQGGTDTQYF. CDR3 bases: TGCAGCGTTGAAGGACAGGGAGGTACAGATACGCAGTATTTT.